The sequence of this TCR beta chain was determined in a study of blood T cell repertoires in COVID-19. Turning to the study itself: COVID-19 samples collected from the United States, Italy and Spain covered acute and convalescent phases.

V shed 3 bases, J shed 4 bases, and the junction held 5 bases outside the gene matches. The CDR3 is 16 amino acids. Germline V CDR1 and CDR2: MNHEY, SMNVEV (reference sequence). Participant-reported clinical history was the basis for cohort assignment. Either two negative PCRs, clearance, or symptom resolution qualified Cohort 3 donors as recovered. Original methodology: Cell counts per sample came from amplifying reference gene primers. Using immunoSEQ multiplex PCR, the repertoire was profiled, and TCRdb retains in-frame clones only, with some absent. Clonal size and the V and J genes are those of that table, whereas D and trimming came from the DNA. The data hold 250,000 to 350,000 clones, with 80% to 95% observed a single time.

The J gene is TRBJ2-2, the V gene TRBV27, with 10 bases fitting TRBD1. The receptor comes from a woman between 25 and 40 years old who had recovered from COVID-19. Input material: PBMCs or T cells enriched from blood (not recorded which). This CDR3 is CASSFQTGGFTGELFF. The CDR3 nucleotides are TGTGCCAGCAGTTTTCAGACAGGGGGCTTCACCGGGGAGCTGTTTTTT.